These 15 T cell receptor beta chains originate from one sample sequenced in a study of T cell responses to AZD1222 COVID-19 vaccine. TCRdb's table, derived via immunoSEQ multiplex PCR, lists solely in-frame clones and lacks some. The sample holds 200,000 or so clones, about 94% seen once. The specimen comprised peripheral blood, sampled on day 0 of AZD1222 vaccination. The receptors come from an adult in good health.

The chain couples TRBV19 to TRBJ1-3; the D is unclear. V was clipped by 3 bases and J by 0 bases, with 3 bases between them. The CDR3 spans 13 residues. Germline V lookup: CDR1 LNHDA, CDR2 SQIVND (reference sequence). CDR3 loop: CASSMLSGNTIYF. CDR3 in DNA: TGTGCCAGTAGTATGCTCTCTGGAAACACCATATATTTT. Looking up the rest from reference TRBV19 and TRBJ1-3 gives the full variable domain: DGGITQSPKYLFRKEGQNVTLSCEQNLNHDAMYWYRQDPGQGLRLIYYSQIVNDFQKGDIAEGYSVSREKKESFPLTVTSAQKNPTAFYLCASSMLSGNTIYFGEGSWLTVV.

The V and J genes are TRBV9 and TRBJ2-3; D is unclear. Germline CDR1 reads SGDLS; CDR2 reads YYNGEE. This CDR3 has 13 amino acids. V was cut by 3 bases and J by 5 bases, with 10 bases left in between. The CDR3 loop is CASSGPRIDTQYF. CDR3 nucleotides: TGTGCCAGCAGCGGGCCTAGGATAGATACGCAGTATTTT. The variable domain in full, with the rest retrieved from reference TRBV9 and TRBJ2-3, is DSGVTQTPKHLITATGQRVTLRCSPRSGDLSVYWYQQSLDQGLQFLIQYYNGEERAKGNILERFSAQQFPDLHSELNLSSLELGDSALYFCASSGPRIDTQYFGPGTRLTVL.

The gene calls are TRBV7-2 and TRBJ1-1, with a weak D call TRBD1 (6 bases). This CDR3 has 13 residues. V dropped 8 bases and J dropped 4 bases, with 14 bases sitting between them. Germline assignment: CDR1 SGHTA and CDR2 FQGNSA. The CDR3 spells CASGQGSSTEAFF. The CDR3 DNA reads TGTGCCAGCGGGCAGGGGTCGAGCACTGAAGCTTTCTTT.

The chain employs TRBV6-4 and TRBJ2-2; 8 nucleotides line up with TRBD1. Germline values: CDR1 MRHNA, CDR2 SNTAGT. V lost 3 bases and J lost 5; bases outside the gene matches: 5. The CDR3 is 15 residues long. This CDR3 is CASSEQGVETGELFF. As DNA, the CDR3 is TGTGCCAGCAGTGAACAGGGGGTTGAGACCGGGGAGCTGTTTTTT.

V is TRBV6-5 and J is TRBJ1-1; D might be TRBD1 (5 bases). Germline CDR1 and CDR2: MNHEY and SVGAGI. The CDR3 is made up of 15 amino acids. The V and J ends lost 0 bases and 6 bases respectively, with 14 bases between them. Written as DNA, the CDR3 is TGTGCCAGCAGTTACTCTACCCGGGGCCCCCCTGAAGCTTTCTTT. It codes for CASSYSTRGPPEAFF.

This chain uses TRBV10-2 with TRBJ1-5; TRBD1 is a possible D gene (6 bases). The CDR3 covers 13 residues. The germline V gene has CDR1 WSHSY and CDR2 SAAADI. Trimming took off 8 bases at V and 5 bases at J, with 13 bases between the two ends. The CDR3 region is CASGGGAHQPQHF. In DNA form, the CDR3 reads TGCGCCAGCGGTGGGGGGGCACATCAGCCCCAGCATTTT.

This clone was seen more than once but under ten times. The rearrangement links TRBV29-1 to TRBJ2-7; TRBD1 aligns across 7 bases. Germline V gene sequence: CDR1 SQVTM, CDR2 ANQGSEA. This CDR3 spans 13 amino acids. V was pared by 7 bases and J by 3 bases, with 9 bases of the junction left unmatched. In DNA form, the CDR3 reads TGCAGCGCCTCTCGGGACAGTCTCTACGAGCAGTACTTC. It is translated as CSASRDSLYEQYF.

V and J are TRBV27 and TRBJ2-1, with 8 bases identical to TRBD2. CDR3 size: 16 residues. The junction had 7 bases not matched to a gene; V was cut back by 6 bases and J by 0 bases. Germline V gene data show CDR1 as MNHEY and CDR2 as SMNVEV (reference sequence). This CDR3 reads CASRKLAASSYNEQFF. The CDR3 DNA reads TGTGCCAGCAGGAAACTAGCGGCGAGCTCCTACAATGAGCAGTTCTTC.

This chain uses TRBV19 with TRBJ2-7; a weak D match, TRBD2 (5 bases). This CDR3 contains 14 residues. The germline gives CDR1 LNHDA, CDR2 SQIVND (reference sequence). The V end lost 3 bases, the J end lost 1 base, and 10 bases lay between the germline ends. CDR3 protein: CASSIGSASYEQYF. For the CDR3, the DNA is TGTGCCAGTAGTATTGGGAGCGCTTCCTACGAGCAGTACTTC.

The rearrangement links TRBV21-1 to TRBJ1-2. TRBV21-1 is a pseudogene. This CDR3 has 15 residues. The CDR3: CASSRVWGGVRGYTF. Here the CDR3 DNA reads TGTGCCAGCAGCAGGGTGTGGGGGGGTGTGCGTGGCTACACCTTC.

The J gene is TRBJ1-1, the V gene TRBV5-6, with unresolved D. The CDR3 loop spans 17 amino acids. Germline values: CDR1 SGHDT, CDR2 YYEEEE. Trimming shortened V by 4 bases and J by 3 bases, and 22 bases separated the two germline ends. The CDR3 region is CASSPGAGTWLDTEAFF. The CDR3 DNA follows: TGTGCCAGCAGCCCAGGCGCAGGAACCTGGCTGGACACTGAAGCTTTCTTT.

CDR3 protein: CASSLLAGGSRSYEQYF. As DNA, the CDR3 is TGTGCCAGTAGTCTACTAGCGGGAGGGTCCCGCTCCTACGAGCAGTACTTC. The chain uses TRBV19 and TRBJ2-7; TRBD2 aligns across 13 bases. The CDR3 consists of 17 residues. CDR1 is LNHDA and CDR2 is SQIVND in the germline V gene (reference sequence). Losses at the gene ends were 5 bases for V and 0 bases for J; bases not matched to a gene: 7.

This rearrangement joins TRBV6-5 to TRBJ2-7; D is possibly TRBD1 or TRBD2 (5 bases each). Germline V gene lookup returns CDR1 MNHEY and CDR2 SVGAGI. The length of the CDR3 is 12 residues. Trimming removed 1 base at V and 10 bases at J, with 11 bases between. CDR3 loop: CASSYFGGRQYF. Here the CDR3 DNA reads TGTGCCAGCAGTTACTTTGGGGGTCGTCAGTACTTC.

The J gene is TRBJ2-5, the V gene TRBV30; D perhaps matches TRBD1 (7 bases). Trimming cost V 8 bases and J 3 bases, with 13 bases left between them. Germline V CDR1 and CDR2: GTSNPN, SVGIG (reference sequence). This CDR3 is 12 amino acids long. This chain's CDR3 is CAAGQPKETQYF. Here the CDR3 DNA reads TGTGCCGCGGGACAGCCTAAAGAGACCCAGTACTTC.

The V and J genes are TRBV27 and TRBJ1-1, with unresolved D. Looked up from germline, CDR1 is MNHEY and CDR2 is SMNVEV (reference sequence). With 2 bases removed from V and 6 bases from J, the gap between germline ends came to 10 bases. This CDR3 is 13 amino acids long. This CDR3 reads CASSLGEDAEAFF. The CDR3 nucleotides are TGTGCCAGCAGTTTAGGGGAGGACGCTGAAGCTTTCTTT.